What follows are 20 T cell receptor beta chains derived from one specimen sequenced in a study of breast tumors, draining lymph nodes, adjacent tissues. The lymph nodes were axillary draining lymph nodes from breast cancer patients. MiXCR, run by TCRdb on the multiplex PCR reads, gives a single entry per CDR3 protein. The sample carries around 300,000 distinct CDR3 sequences, over 25% recorded once. Sequenced input: axillary lymph node tissue. The origin of the receptors is a female donor with breast cancer. Some clones in this sample may be carry-over from other donors' samples.

This clonotype was counted ten times or more. The V call is TRBV30, the J call TRBJ1-2; D may be TRBD1 (6 bases). The CDR3 sequence is 14 residues long. The germline V gene has CDR1 GTSNPN and CDR2 SVGIG (reference sequence). V was cut by 1 base and J by 8 bases, with 17 bases left in between. Here the CDR3 reads CAWSAGMGARGYTF. Written as DNA, the CDR3 is TGTGCCTGGAGTGCCGGTATGGGGGCGCGAGGCTACACCTTC.

This clonotype came up once. The chain joins TRBV14 to TRBJ2-6; a weak D match, TRBD1 (5 bases). The germline V gene encodes CDR1 SGHDN and CDR2 FVKESK. Trimming took 5 bases from V and 7 from J, leaving 9 bases between them. The CDR3 contains 13 residues. DNA of the CDR3: TGTGCCAGCAGCTATGACAGAGCCAACGTCCTGACTTTC. Protein product: CASSYDRANVLTF.

This clonotype was counted a few times. Given a much more abundant clone one base away, this may be a read error. The chain employs TRBV5-6 and TRBJ2-3; D is unresolved. Trimming took 0 bases from V and 4 from J, leaving 6 bases between them. The CDR3 is made up of 13 amino acids. Per the germline V gene, CDR1 is SGHDT and CDR2 is YYEEEE. The CDR3 DNA reads as TGTGCCAGCAGCTTGGCCTTTCCAGATACGCAGTATTTT. Translating gives CASSLAFPDTQYF.

In regard to this clonotype: One end of the junction varies from germline; a read error may be responsible. The rearrangement uses TRBV6-5 and TRBJ2-7; 9 positions agree with TRBD2. Germline lookup yields CDR1 MNHEY and CDR2 SVGAGI. This CDR3 has 15 residues. The CDR3 nucleotides read TGTGCCAACAGTCTTAGGACCGCGGGACTAGCCAAGCAGTACTTC. Its protein is CANSLRTAGLAKQYF.

This clonotype was recorded many times. The rearrangement uses TRBV7-8 and TRBJ2-5, with TRBD2 matching 12 bases. Unmatched junction bases numbered 4, after V lost 5 bases and J lost 3 bases. The germline V gene encodes CDR1 SGHVS and CDR2 FQNEAQ. The length of the CDR3 is 15 residues. The DNA of the CDR3 is TGTGCCAGCAGCAGCCGGACTAGCGGGAAAGAGACCCAGTACTTC. Its translation is CASSSRTSGKETQYF.

This clonotype showed up just a few times. A read error may explain this, as a much larger clone is one base away. The V and J genes are TRBV7-2 and TRBJ1-2; the D gene is possibly TRBD1 (5 bases). This CDR3 region has 15 residues. In germline, CDR1 is SGHTA, CDR2 FQGNSA. The CDR3 protein is CASSYNGGILYGYAF. The CDR3 DNA reads as TGTGCCAGCAGCTACAACGGGGGGATCCTTTATGGCTACGCCTTC. The full variable domain, with the rest looked up from reference TRBV7-2 and TRBJ1-2, is GAGVSQSPSNKVTEKGKDVELRCDPISGHTALYWYRQSLGQGLEFLIYFQGNSAPDKSGLPSDRFSAERTGGSVSTLTIQRTQQEDSAVYLCASSYNGGILYGYAFGSGTRLTVV.

This clonotype was seen many times. CDR3 nucleotides: TGTGCCAGCAGTTCAACTCAGGGGAAGATCTACGAGCAGTACTTC. Protein product: CASSSTQGKIYEQYF. The rearrangement links TRBV12-3 or TRBV12-4 to TRBJ2-7; D might be TRBD1 (6 bases). CDR3 length: 15 amino acids. V lost 4 bases and J 3 bases, leaving 16 bases between the germline ends.

On this clonotype itself: A much larger clone sits a single nucleotide away, making a read error possible. This likely comes from a read error, as the CDR3 has no conserved phenylalanine or tryptophan at its end. The rearrangement links TRBV7-9 to TRBJ2-3; TRBD2 might be the D (6 bases). There are 16 residues in the CDR3. The V gene's germline CDR1 is SEHNR and CDR2 FQNEAQ (reference sequence). Trimming took off 4 bases at V and 1 base at J, with 15 bases between the two ends. CDR3 nucleotides: TGTGCCAGCAGCTCTTGGACGGGAGTAGGCACAGATACGCAGTATTCT. As protein: CASSSWTGVGTDTQYS.

This clonotype was seen at least ten times. V gene TRBV15 combines with J gene TRBJ2-7; no definite D call. The germline gives CDR1 LNHNV, CDR2 YYDKDF (reference sequence). CDR3 length equals 14 residues. V dropped 2 bases and J dropped 4 bases, with 12 bases sitting between them. CDR3 coding DNA: TGTGCCACCAGCAGAAACCGGGTTAGGTACGAGCAGTACTTC. Translating it yields CATSRNRVRYEQYF. Looking up the rest from reference TRBV15 and TRBJ2-7 gives the full variable domain: DAMVIQNPRYQVTQFGKPVTLSCSQTLNHNVMYWYQQKSSQAPKLLFHYYDKDFNNEADTPDNFQSRRPNTSFCFLDIRSPGLGDTAMYLCATSRNRVRYEQYFGPGTRLTVT.

This clonotype showed up many times. This rearrangement joins TRBV5-4 to TRBJ2-1; D ambiguous. This CDR3 spans 14 amino acids. With 4 bases removed from V and 5 bases from J, the gap between germline ends came to 13 bases. CDR1 SGHNT and CDR2 YYREEE come from the germline V gene (reference sequence). CDR3 nucleotide sequence: TGTGCCAGCAGCGAATCCTTCTACGACAATGAGCAGTTCTTC. This translates into CASSESFYDNEQFF. The full variable domain, with the rest looked up from reference TRBV5-4 and TRBJ2-1, is ETGVTQSPTHLIKTRGQQVTLRCSSQSGHNTVSWYQQALGQGPQFIFQYYREEENGRGNFPPRFSGLQFPNYSSELNVNALELDDSALYLCASSESFYDNEQFFGPGTRLTVL.

On this clonotype itself: At one end the junction does not follow the germline gene, possibly because of a read error. The chain couples TRBV2 to TRBJ1-6, with D hard to call. Germline assignment: CDR1 SNHLY and CDR2 FYNNEI. This CDR3 contains 15 residues. This chain's CDR3 is CASSETESCNSPLHF. In DNA form, the CDR3 reads TGTGCCAGCAGCGAAACCGAGTCCTGTAATTCACCCCTCCACTTT.

This clonotype has a single count. A single base separates this from a much larger clone, so it may be a read error. The chain joins TRBV19 to TRBJ2-7; D is possibly TRBD1 or TRBD2 (5 bases each). Per the germline V gene, CDR1 is LNHDA and CDR2 is SQIVND (reference sequence). This CDR3 has 13 amino acids. V was cut by 1 base and J by 2 bases, with 6 bases left in between. This CDR3 is CASSIVGAYEQYF. The CDR3 nucleotides are TGTGCCAGTAGTATAGTGGGGGCCTACGAGCAGTACTTC.

This clonotype was counted ten times or more. This chain links TRBV29-1 with TRBJ2-2; a weak D match, TRBD2 (7 bases). Per germline, CDR1 SQVTM and CDR2 ANQGSEA. The CDR3 has 18 residues. With 5 bases removed from V and 0 bases from J, the gap between germline ends came to 22 bases. The CDR3 region is CSVRSPEGGTTNTGELFF. CDR3 nucleotide sequence: TGCAGCGTTCGAAGCCCTGAGGGGGGGACTACGAACACCGGGGAGCTGTTTTTT.

Concerning this clonotype: Since no conserved phenylalanine or tryptophan closes the CDR3, a read error is the likely cause. The chain has TRBV6-6 and TRBJ2-7; no reliable D call. The CDR3 loop spans 10 amino acids. Looked up from germline, CDR1 is MNHNY and CDR2 is SVGAGI (reference sequence). The V and J ends lost 8 bases and 4 bases respectively, with 6 bases between them. Written as DNA, the CDR3 is TGTGCCAGCGGTAGTTACGAGCAGTACTCC. This gives the protein CASGSYEQYS.

A remark on this clonotype: With a much larger clone just one base away, this may be a read error. This chain joins TRBV7-2 and TRBJ2-7; 7 positions match TRBD2. The germline CDR1 and CDR2 sequences are SGHTA and FQGNSA. CDR3 length: 15 amino acids. V lost 2 bases, J lost 9 bases, and 13 bases stayed unmatched. DNA for the CDR3: TGTGCCAGCAGCTTATGGCTCAGCGGGATCGACGCGCAGTACTTC. This encodes CASSLWLSGIDAQYF.

This clonotype has a count of ten or more. The CDR3 DNA reads TGCGCCAGCAGCCAGGACAGGGGCTATGGCTACACCTTC. It yields the protein CASSQDRGYGYTF. The chain is built from TRBV5-1 and TRBJ1-2, with 9 positions matching TRBD1. Germline-derived CDR1 and CDR2 are SGHRS and YFSETQ. The CDR3 runs to 13 residues. Trimming cost V 4 bases and J 4 bases; bases outside gene matches: 2.

This clonotype was counted at least ten times. The chain combines TRBV5-1 with TRBJ2-3, with a weak D call TRBD2 (6 bases). CDR1 SGHRS and CDR2 YFSETQ come from the germline V gene. Between the trimmed V and J ends, which lost 0 bases and 8 bases, there was a span of 16 bases. The CDR3 sequence is 15 residues long. The CDR3 DNA reads TGCGCCAGCAGCTTGGGTTCTAGCGAGTCGCGTACGCAGTATTTT. It codes for CASSLGSSESRTQYF.

This clonotype was seen a few times. The chain links TRBV3-1 to TRBJ1-4, with a possible D match to TRBD1 (6 bases). In germline, CDR1 is LGHDT, CDR2 YNNKEL (reference sequence). With 6 bases removed from V and 7 bases from J, the gap between germline ends came to 9 bases. The CDR3 covers 12 residues. The CDR3 region is CASRGGGEKLFF. The CDR3 DNA follows: TGTGCCAGCAGGGGAGGGGGTGAAAAACTGTTTTTT.

In its sample, this clonotype was seen many times. The chain carries TRBV20-1 and TRBJ2-2; D is ambiguous. CDR1 is DFQATT and CDR2 is SNEGSKA in the germline V gene (reference sequence). Trimming pared 0 bases from V and 5 bases from J, leaving 4 bases between. The CDR3 loop spans 12 amino acids. The CDR3 nucleotides read TGCAGTGCTAGAGATAATACCGGGGAGCTGTTTTTT. It specifies CSARDNTGELFF.

This clonotype was seen ten or more times. The gene calls are TRBV2 and TRBJ2-3; D is possibly TRBD2 (7 bases). Germline V gene lookup returns CDR1 SNHLY and CDR2 FYNNEI. The V end was cut by 5 bases, the J end by 4 bases, with 13 bases between. The CDR3 length is 14 residues. The CDR3 DNA reads TGTGCCAGCAGTATGGGGGGGGCCCCAGATACGCAGTATTTT. Its translation is CASSMGGAPDTQYF. The full variable domain, in which reference TRBV2 and TRBJ2-3 provide the parts outside the CDR3, is EPEVTQTPSHQVTQMGQEVILRCVPISNHLYFYWYRQILGQKVEFLVSFYNNEISEKSEIFDDQFSVERPDGSNFTLKIRSTKLEDSAMYFCASSMGGAPDTQYFGPGTRLTVL.